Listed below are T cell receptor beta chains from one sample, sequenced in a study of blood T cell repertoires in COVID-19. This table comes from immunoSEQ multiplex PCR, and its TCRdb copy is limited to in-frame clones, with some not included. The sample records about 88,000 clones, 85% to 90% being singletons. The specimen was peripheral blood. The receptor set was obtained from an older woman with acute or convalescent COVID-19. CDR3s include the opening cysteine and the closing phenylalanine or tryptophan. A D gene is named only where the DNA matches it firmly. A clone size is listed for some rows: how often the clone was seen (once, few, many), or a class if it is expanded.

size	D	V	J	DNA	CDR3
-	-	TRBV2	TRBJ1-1	TGTGCCAGCAGTGTCATGAACACTGAAGCTTTCTTT	CASSVMNTEAFF
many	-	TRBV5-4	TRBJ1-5	TGTGCCAGCAGCTTGGACGGGGGAGGTGGCAATCAGCCCCAGCATTTT	CASSLDGGGGNQPQHF
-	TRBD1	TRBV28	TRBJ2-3	TGTGCCAGCAGTTCGACCGGGACAGGGCAATTAGATACGCAGTATTTT	CASSSTGTGQLDTQYF
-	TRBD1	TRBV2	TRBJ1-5	TGTGCCAGCAGAGCCGGGACAGGGTCTGGGCCCCAGCATTTT	CASRAGTGSGPQHF
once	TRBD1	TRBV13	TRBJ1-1	TGTGCCAGCAGGGACAGGGGGCCGGTCACTGAAGCTTTCTTT	CASRDRGPVTEAFF
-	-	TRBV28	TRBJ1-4	TGTGCCAGCAGCATTAAGGAGGGGTTTGATGAAAAACTGTTTTTT	CASSIKEGFDEKLFF
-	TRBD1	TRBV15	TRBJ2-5	TGTGCCACCAGCGCAGGACAGGGTTCGTCGGAGACCCAGTACTTC	CATSAGQGSSETQYF
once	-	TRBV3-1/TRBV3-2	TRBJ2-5	TGTGCCAGCAGCCAAGGACCGGCGATAGCGGAAGAGACCCAGTACTTC	CASSQGPAIAEETQYF
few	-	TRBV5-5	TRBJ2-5	TGTGCCAGCAGCTTGAGAACAGTCCAAGAGACCCAGTACTTC	CASSLRTVQETQYF
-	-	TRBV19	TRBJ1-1	TGTGCCAGTCATTGGACAGCGAACACTGAAGCTTTCTTT	CASHWTANTEAFF
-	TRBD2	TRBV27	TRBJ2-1	TGTGCCAGCAGTTTACCTAGCGGGAGCCTCGAGCAGTTCTTC	CASSLPSGSLEQFF
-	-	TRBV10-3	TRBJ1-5	TGTGCCATCAGTGAAACAGGGTTCAATCAGCCCCAGCATTTT	CAISETGFNQPQHF
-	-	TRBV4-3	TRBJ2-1	TGCGCCAGCAGCCAAGACGAGGGATACAATGAGCAGTTCTTC	CASSQDEGYNEQFF
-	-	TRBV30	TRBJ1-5	TGTGCCTGGAGTGTAAGGGGGAACAATCAGCCCCAGCATTTT	CAWSVRGNNQPQHF
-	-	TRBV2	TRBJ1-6	TGTGCCAGCGGAGGTGCCAATTATAATTCACCCCTCCACTTT	CASGGANYNSPLHF
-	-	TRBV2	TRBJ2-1	TGTGCCAGCAGTGCCGGGGATGGCTACAATGAGCAGTTCTTC	CASSAGDGYNEQFF
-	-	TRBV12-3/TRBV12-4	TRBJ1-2	TGTGCCAGCAGTTTAAACGTCGTTGGAGGGCGGACCTTC	CASSLNVVGGRTF
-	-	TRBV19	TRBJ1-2	TGTGCCAGTAGTAGTAAAACCCGGGACACAGCTGTCTATGGCTACACCTTC	CASSSKTRDTAVYGYTF
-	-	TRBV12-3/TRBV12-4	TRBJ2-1	TGTGCCAGCAGTTTAGTGTTTGAGATGCAGTTCTTC	CASSLVFEMQFF
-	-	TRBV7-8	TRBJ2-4	TGTGCCAGCAGCTTAGCGGTCCAGGGGAGAAACATTCAGTACTTC	CASSLAVQGRNIQYF
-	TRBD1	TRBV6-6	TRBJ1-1	TGTGCCAGCGGACCGCAGGGGGCTCTAACTGAAGCTTTCTTT	CASGPQGALTEAFF
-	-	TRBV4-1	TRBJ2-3	TGCGCCAGCAGCCAATGGGGAAACTCGGCCACGGGGGACGGGACAGATACGCAGTATTTT	CASSQWGNSATGDGTDTQYF
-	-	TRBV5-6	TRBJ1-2	TGTGCCAGCAGCTTGGCCGAGAGGGACTATGGCTACACCTTC	CASSLAERDYGYTF
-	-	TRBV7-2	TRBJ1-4	TGTGCCAGCAGCCCAGGACAGCGTGCAACTAATGAAAAACTGTTTTTT	CASSPGQRATNEKLFF
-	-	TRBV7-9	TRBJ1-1	TGTGCCAGCAGCTTAGGGCACCGGAACACTGAAGCTTTCTTT	CASSLGHRNTEAFF
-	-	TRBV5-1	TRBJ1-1	TGCGCCAGCAGCTTTGCACAACAGGGGAACACTGAAGCTTTCTTT	CASSFAQQGNTEAFF
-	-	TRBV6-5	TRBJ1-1	TGTGCCAGCTTTACAGGGTGGACTGAAGCTTTCTTT	CASFTGWTEAFF
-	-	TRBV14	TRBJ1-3	TGTGCCAGCAGCCAGGCCCGTTCTCCTGGAAACACCATATATTTT	CASSQARSPGNTIYF
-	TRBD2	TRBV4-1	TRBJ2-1	TGCGCCAGCAGCCAAGGGGGGACTACCTACAATGAGCAGTTCTTC	CASSQGGTTYNEQFF
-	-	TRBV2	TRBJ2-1	TGTGCCAGTTCTGGCGGGGTGTCTTACAATGAGCAGTTCTTC	CASSGGVSYNEQFF
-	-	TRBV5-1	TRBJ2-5	TGCGCCAGCAGCTTGGGGGCTAGCTCGTACCAAGAGACCCAGTACTTC	CASSLGASSYQETQYF
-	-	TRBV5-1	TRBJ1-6	TGCGCCAGCAGCGCTGGAGGAGAGCATTCACCCCTCCACTTT	CASSAGGEHSPLHF
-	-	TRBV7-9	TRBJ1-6	TGTGCCAGCAGCGCAGAGGAGGGCTCACCCCTCCACTTT	CASSAEEGSPLHF
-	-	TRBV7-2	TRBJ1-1	TGTGCCAGCAGCAGGGGGTCCCCGGACACTGAAGCTTTCTTT	CASSRGSPDTEAFF
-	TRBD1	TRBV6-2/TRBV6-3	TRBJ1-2	TGTGCCAGCAGTTACTCGATCGAAACGGGACAGAACTATGGCTACACCTTC	CASSYSIETGQNYGYTF
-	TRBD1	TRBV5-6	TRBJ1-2	TGTGCCAGCAGCCCGCTAGGGACAGGGAACTATGGCTACACCTTC	CASSPLGTGNYGYTF
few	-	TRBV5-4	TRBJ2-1	TGTGCCAGCAGCTTGCTAGATTACAATGAGCAGTTCTTC	CASSLLDYNEQFF